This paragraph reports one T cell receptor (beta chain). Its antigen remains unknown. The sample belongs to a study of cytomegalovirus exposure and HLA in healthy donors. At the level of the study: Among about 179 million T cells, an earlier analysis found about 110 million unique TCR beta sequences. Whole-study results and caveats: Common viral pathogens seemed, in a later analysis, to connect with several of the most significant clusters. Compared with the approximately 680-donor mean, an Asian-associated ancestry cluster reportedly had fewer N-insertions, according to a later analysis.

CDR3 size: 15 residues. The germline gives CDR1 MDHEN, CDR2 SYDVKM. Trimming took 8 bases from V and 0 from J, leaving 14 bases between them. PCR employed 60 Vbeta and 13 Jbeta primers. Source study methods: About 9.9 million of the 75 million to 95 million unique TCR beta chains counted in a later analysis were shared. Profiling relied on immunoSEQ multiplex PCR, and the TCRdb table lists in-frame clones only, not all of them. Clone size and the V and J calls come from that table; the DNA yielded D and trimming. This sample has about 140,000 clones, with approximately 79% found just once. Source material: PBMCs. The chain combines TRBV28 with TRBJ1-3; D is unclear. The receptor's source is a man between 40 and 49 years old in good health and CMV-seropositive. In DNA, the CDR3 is TGTGCCAGCCTATATAGACTGAGCTCTGGAAACACCATATATTTT. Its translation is CASLYRLSSGNTIYF.